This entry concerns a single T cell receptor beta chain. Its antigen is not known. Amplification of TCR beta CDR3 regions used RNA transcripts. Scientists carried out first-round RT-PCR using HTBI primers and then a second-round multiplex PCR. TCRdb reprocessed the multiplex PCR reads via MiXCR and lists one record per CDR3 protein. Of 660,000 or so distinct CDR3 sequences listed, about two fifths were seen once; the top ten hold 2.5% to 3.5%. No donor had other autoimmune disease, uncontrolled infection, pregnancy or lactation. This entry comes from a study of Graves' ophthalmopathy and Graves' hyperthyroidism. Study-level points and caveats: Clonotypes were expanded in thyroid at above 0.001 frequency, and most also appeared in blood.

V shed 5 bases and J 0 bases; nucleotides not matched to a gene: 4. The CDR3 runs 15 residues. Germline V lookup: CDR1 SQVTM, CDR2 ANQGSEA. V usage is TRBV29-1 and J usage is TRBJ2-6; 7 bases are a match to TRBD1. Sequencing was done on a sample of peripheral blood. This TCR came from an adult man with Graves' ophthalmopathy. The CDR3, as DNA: TGCAGCGTTAAGGGGGCCTTCTCTGGGGCCAACGTCCTGACTTTC. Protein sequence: CSVKGAFSGANVLTF.